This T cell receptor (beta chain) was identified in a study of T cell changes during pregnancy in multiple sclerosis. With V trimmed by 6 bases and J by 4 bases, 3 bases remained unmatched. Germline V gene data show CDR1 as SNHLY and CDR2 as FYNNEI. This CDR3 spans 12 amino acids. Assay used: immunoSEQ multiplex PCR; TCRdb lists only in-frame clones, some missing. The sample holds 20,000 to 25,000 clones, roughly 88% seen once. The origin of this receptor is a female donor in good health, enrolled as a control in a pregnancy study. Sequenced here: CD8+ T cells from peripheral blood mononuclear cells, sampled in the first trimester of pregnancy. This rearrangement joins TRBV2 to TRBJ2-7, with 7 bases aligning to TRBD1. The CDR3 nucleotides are TGTGCCAGCAGAGGGGGCGCTTACGAGCAGTACTTC. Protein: CASRGGAYEQYF.